The clone carrying this TCR beta chain came up a few times. No antigen is known for it. The germline V gene has CDR1 DFQATT and CDR2 SNEGSKA (reference sequence). Unmatched junction bases numbered 4, after V lost 3 bases and J lost 8 bases. CDR3 length: 14 residues. The treatment was: roughly 10-day PBMC culture with coronavirus spike peptide pools or control peptides (ViraFEST assay). Antigen-specific T cells were expanded with peptide pools by ViraFEST, and TCRs were then sequenced. Wells contained about 2 million PBMCs each, and these were cultured with around 10 IU/ml IL-2 and approximately 10 ug/ml peptide pools. The data are from a study of vaccination and CD4 T cells after COVID-19. Study at large: Between diagnosis and the drawing of post-COVID samples lay a median around 110 days (range 35 to 161). The stimulus for the cells was overlapping spike peptides derived from SARS-CoV-2, HCoV-NL63, HCoV-OC43 and HCoV-229E.

The Oncomine TCR Beta short-read assay was what sequenced the DNA obtained from cultured CD4+ T cells. TCRdb re-called the PCR reads through MiXCR, storing one row per CDR3 protein. Counted here are about 18,000 distinct CDR3 sequences, around 56% occurring once; the ten biggest clones make up about 8%. V gene TRBV20-1 combines with J gene TRBJ1-6, with 10 bases identical to TRBD1. Sequencing used CD4+ T cells from blood, cultured in vitro. This clonotype was sampled from a human donor who had recovered from COVID-19. The CDR3 DNA reads as TGCAGTGCTAGGTGGGGGACAGGGGATTCACCCCTCCACTTT. As protein: CSARWGTGDSPLHF.